This T cell receptor beta chain is drawn from a study of T cells in Graves' hyperthyroidism and ophthalmopathy. Study background: It was at initial diagnosis, before any treatment, that peripheral blood was collected.

Exclusion followed for patients with uncontrolled infection, other autoimmune disease, pregnancy or lactation. Clinicians diagnosed patients from clinical symptoms, serum thyroxine and TRAb, thyroid ultrasound and orbital computed tomography. This CDR3 has 17 amino acids. V lost 3 bases to trimming and J lost 4 bases; unmatched junction nucleotides: 13. Germline loops: CDR1 MDHEN, CDR2 SYDVKM. TCR beta CDR3 region amplification was performed from RNA transcripts. When the TCR CDR3 underwent first-round RT-PCR, the HTBI primer set was used. TCRdb reanalysed the multiplex PCR reads using MiXCR and keeps one entry per CDR3 protein. The table shows around 290,000 distinct CDR3 sequences, with about a sixth occurring only once.

Sequencing was carried out using blood. This sequence joins TRBV28 and TRBJ1-2, with 8 bases that match TRBD1. The TCR comes from a woman aged 55-69 years with Graves' ophthalmopathy. CDR3 sequence reads: CASSLETPRGLSYGYTF. As DNA, the CDR3 is TGTGCCAGCAGTTTGGAGACTCCCAGGGGGCTTAGCTATGGCTACACCTTC.